The 22 T cell receptor beta chains in this list originate from one sample, sequenced in a study of cytomegalovirus exposure and HLA in healthy donors. With 60 Vbeta and 13 Jbeta primers, the PCR was carried out. Sequencing used immunoSEQ multiplex PCR; TCRdb keeps in-frame clones, though not all of them. In the table there are 150,000 to 200,000 clones, 72% of which are singletons. Sequences were obtained from PBMCs. These receptors were collected from a human donor in good health.

This clone was detected once. The genes are TRBV7-9 and TRBJ2-3; 7 positions match TRBD2. After removal of 6 bases from V and 0 bases from J, the junction contained 18 bases not matched to a gene. This CDR3 has 19 residues. Looked up from germline, CDR1 is SEHNR and CDR2 is FQNEAQ (reference sequence). CDR3 DNA: TGTGCCAGCAGATCCGGGTATACGGGGGGACCCCTTAGCACAGATACGCAGTATTTT. This sequence encodes CASRSGYTGGPLSTDTQYF. Looking up the rest from reference TRBV7-9 and TRBJ2-3 gives the full variable domain: DTGVSQNPRHKITKRGQNVTFRCDPISEHNRLYWYRQTLGQGPEFLTYFQNEAQLEKSRLLSDRFSAERPKGSFSTLEIQRTEQGDSAMYLCASRSGYTGGPLSTDTQYFGPGTRLTVL.

The gene calls are TRBV7-8 and TRBJ2-3; 11 bases are a match to TRBD2. Per the germline V gene, CDR1 is SGHVS and CDR2 is FQNEAQ. The CDR3 runs 16 residues. The trim removed 5 bases at V and 0 bases at J, leaving 4 bases unmatched. CDR3 nucleotides: TGTGCCAGCAGCAGATTAGCGGGGGGGAGCACAGATACGCAGTATTTT. This encodes CASSRLAGGSTDTQYF.

The chain employs TRBV9 and TRBJ1-2; 9 bases map to TRBD1. Germline V gene lookup returns CDR1 SGDLS and CDR2 YYNGEE. With V trimmed by 3 bases and J by 5 bases, 5 bases remained unmatched. CDR3 size: 14 residues. CDR3 nucleotide sequence: TGTGCCAGCAGCGCCCGGACAGGGGAATATGGCTACACCTTC. Translating it yields CASSARTGEYGYTF.

The genes are TRBV2 and TRBJ1-2; a weak D match, TRBD1 (5 bases). CDR1 SNHLY and CDR2 FYNNEI come from the germline V gene. Trimming stripped 0 bases from V and 5 bases from J, with 10 bases between. This CDR3 contains 14 residues. Here the CDR3 reads CASSEARGGYGYTF. The CDR3 coding sequence is TGTGCCAGCAGTGAAGCGCGGGGGGGGTATGGCTACACCTTC.

CDR3 residues: CASSAQGADTEAFF. The DNA for the CDR3 is TGTGCCAGCAGTGCCCAGGGGGCGGACACTGAAGCTTTCTTT. V usage is TRBV6-1 and J usage is TRBJ1-1, with TRBD1 identical over 8 bases. Germline CDR1 MNHNS, CDR2 SASEGT. There are 14 residues in the CDR3. With 4 bases clipped from V and 3 bases from J, the junction kept 4 bases outside the gene matches.

The chain joins TRBV7-9 to TRBJ1-1; 8 bases align to TRBD1. The CDR3 has 16 residues. Germline assignment: CDR1 SEHNR and CDR2 FQNEAQ (reference sequence). The V segment lost 5 bases and the J segment 5 bases; nucleotides outside the gene matches: 13. In DNA form, the CDR3 reads TGTGCCAGCAGCCCGCGGACAGGGAATAGTGAAACTGAAGCTTTCTTT. Translating it yields CASSPRTGNSETEAFF.

This chain joins TRBV7-9 and TRBJ2-5; TRBD1 is a possible D gene (6 bases). The J call may be faulty, since TRBJ2-7 better matches the DNA end. The CDR3 is 15 amino acids. Per the germline V gene, CDR1 is SEHNR and CDR2 is FQNEAQ (reference sequence). CDR3 residues: CASSPPDRPTYEQYF. Written as DNA, the CDR3 is TGTGCCAGCAGCCCCCCCGACAGGCCCACCTACGAGCAGTACTTC.

J is TRBJ2-1 and V is TRBV2; TRBD2 agrees at 12 bases. CDR1 SNHLY and CDR2 FYNNEI come from the germline V gene. V shed 2 bases, J shed 8 bases, and the junction held 7 bases outside the gene matches. The CDR3 totals 16 residues. As DNA, the CDR3 is TGTGCCAGCAGTGAAAGGGAACTAGCGGGGGGCGATGAGCAGTTCTTC. Its protein is CASSERELAGGDEQFF.

The chain is built from TRBV7-3 and TRBJ2-7, with 9 bases aligning to TRBD1. J was trimmed by 3 bases and V by 3 bases; bases with no gene match: 3. The CDR3 spans 14 residues. Germline CDR1 SGHTA, CDR2 FQGTGA. CDR3 in DNA: TGTGCCAGCAGCTTGGGGACAGGGAACTACGAGCAGTACTTC. Encoded protein: CASSLGTGNYEQYF.

The CDR3 is CASSQDGYNSPLHF. The CDR3 nucleotides are TGCGCCAGCAGCCAAGACGGTTATAATTCACCCCTCCACTTT. The genes are TRBV4-1 and TRBJ1-6, with D unclear. The CDR3 extends over 14 amino acids. Trimming took 0 bases from V and 4 from J, leaving 4 bases between them. Looked up from germline, CDR1 is MGHRA and CDR2 is YSYEKL.

This chain uses TRBV15 with TRBJ2-7; 8 bases align to TRBD1. In germline, CDR1 is LNHNV, CDR2 YYDKDF (reference sequence). This CDR3 contains 16 residues. J gave up 2 bases and V 7 bases, and 13 bases lay outside the gene matches. DNA of the CDR3: TGTGCCACCAAACTTTCGGGGACAGGACGGGCCTACGAGCAGTACTTC. Translating gives CATKLSGTGRAYEQYF.

The rearrangement links TRBV12-5 to TRBJ1-5, with D perhaps TRBD1 (5 bases). CDR3 length equals 15 residues. Trimming stripped 7 bases from V and 0 bases from J, with 13 bases between. The germline V gene encodes CDR1 LGHNT and CDR2 FRNRAP. CDR3 sequence: CASAVDSYSNQPQHF. Written as DNA, the CDR3 is TGTGCTAGTGCCGTCGACAGTTATAGCAATCAGCCCCAGCATTTT.

The chain couples TRBV18 to TRBJ1-3, with D unresolved. Trimming removed 3 bases at V and 4 bases at J, with 10 bases between. Germline CDR1 KGHSH, CDR2 LQKENI. The CDR3 has 14 residues. In nucleotides, the CDR3 is TGTGCCAGCTCACCTCAGGTCTTCGGAAACACCATATATTTT. This encodes CASSPQVFGNTIYF.

The rearrangement joins TRBV5-1 to TRBJ2-5, with a weak D call TRBD1 (6 bases). Trimming pared 3 bases from V and 4 bases from J, leaving 10 bases between. Germline CDR1 SGHRS, CDR2 YFSETQ. This CDR3 contains 13 residues. In DNA form, the CDR3 reads TGCGCCAGCAGCTCACAGGGTAGAGAGACCCAGTACTTC. Its protein is CASSSQGRETQYF.

The rearrangement joins TRBV10-3 to TRBJ1-4; D uncertain. Germline V gives CDR1 ENHRY, CDR2 SYGVKD. The CDR3 consists of 14 residues. Trimming took 7 bases from V and 4 from J, leaving 13 bases between them. DNA of the CDR3: TGTGCCATCACCGGGGAAGGGTTTAATGAAAAACTGTTTTTT. Translating it yields CAITGEGFNEKLFF.

The chain combines TRBV19 with TRBJ1-5; unclear D gene. The CDR3 is 15 amino acids. Germline loops: CDR1 LNHDA, CDR2 SQIVND (reference sequence). Trimming pared 7 bases from V and 0 bases from J, leaving 13 bases between. The CDR3 DNA is TGTGCCAGTACCGTTACGGGGAATAGCAATCAGCCCCAGCATTTT. Translation gives CASTVTGNSNQPQHF.

With respect to this clone: Other nucleotide sequences from this sample produce the same CDR3. The chain is built from TRBV5-8 and TRBJ1-5; a weak D match, TRBD1 (6 bases). The CDR3 has 14 amino acids. With 1 base removed from V and 2 bases from J, the gap between germline ends came to 7 bases. Germline CDR1 SGHTS, CDR2 YDEGEE. CDR3 loop: CASSLRQGNQPQHF. The DNA for the CDR3 is TGTGCCAGCAGCTTGAGACAGGGCAATCAGCCCCAGCATTTT.

This clone was detected only once. This chain joins TRBV5-1 and TRBJ1-5; D remains unclear. Trimming stripped 0 bases from V and 2 bases from J, with 6 bases between. Germline V gene sequence: CDR1 SGHRS, CDR2 YFSETQ. This CDR3 comprises 14 residues. DNA of the CDR3: TGCGCCAGCAGCTTGGGGTCGGGCAATCAGCCCCAGCATTTT. Its translation: CASSLGSGNQPQHF.

The chain is built from TRBV27 and TRBJ1-5; no reliable D call. The V and J ends lost 2 bases and 3 bases respectively, with 14 bases between them. From germline, CDR1 is MNHEY and CDR2 SMNVEV (reference sequence). This CDR3 contains 16 residues. CDR3 in amino acids: CASSLISPIDNQPQHF. CDR3 DNA sequence: TGTGCCAGCAGTTTAATCTCCCCGATAGACAATCAGCCCCAGCATTTT.

The chain joins TRBV19 to TRBJ2-3, with 10 nucleotides matching TRBD2. The CDR3 consists of 15 residues. The ends lost 8 bases at V and 2 bases at J; junction bases unmatched: 7. Germline V lookup: CDR1 LNHDA, CDR2 SQIVND (reference sequence). This CDR3 reads CASLAGGRVTDTQYF. The CDR3 bases are TGTGCCAGTTTAGCGGGGGGCCGAGTCACAGATACGCAGTATTTT.

The J gene is TRBJ1-2, the V gene TRBV9, with TRBD1 identical over 7 bases. Trimming cost V 3 bases and J 2 bases; bases outside gene matches: 4. The CDR3 contains 14 residues. Per germline, CDR1 SGDLS and CDR2 YYNGEE. The CDR3 DNA sequence: TGTGCCAGCAGCGGACAGGGTGTCAACTATGGCTACACCTTC. It specifies CASSGQGVNYGYTF.

This clone was seen a handful of times. The J gene is TRBJ2-5, the V gene TRBV30; D may be TRBD1 (6 bases). Judging by the DNA end, TRBJ2-7 fits better; the J call may be wrong. Germline CDR1 GTSNPN, CDR2 SVGIG (reference sequence). This CDR3 spans 16 amino acids. Here the CDR3 DNA reads TGTGCCTGGAGCGCGGGTACAGGGAAGAGACTCTACGAGCAGTACTTC. Amino acids: CAWSAGTGKRLYEQYF.